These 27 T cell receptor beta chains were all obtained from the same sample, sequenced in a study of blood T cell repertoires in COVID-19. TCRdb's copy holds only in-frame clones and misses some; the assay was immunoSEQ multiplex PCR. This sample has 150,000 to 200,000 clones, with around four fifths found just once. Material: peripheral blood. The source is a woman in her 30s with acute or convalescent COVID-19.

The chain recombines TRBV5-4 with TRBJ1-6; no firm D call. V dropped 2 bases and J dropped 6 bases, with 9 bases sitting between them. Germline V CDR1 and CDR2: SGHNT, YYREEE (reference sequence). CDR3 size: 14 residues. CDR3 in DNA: TGTGCCAGCAGCTTAGAAATCGGTAATTCACCCCTCCACTTT. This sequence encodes CASSLEIGNSPLHF.

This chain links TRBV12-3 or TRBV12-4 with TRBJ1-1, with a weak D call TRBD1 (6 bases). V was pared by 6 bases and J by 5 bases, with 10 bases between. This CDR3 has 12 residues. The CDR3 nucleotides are TGTGCCAGCAGCCGAGGGACAACTGAAGCTTTCTTT. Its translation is CASSRGTTEAFF.

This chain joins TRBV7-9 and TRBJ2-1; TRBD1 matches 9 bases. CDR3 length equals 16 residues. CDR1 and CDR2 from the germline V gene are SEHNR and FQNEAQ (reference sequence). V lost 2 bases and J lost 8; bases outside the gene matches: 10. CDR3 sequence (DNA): TGTGCCAGCAGCTTAAGGCCCGGGACAGGGATCCATGAGCAGTTCTTC. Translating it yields CASSLRPGTGIHEQFF.

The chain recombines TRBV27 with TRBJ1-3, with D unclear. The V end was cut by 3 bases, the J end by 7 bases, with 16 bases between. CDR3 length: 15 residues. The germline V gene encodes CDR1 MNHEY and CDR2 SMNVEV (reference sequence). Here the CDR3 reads CASSLTGMYGNTIYF. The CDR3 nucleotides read TGTGCCAGCAGTTTGACCGGGATGTATGGGAACACCATATATTTT.

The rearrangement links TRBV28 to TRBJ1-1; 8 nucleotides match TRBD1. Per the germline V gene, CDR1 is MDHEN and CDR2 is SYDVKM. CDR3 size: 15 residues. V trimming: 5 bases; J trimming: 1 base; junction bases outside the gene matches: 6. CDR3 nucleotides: TGTGCCAGCAGTCTGCAGGGGGCGAAGAACACTGAAGCTTTCTTT. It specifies CASSLQGAKNTEAFF.

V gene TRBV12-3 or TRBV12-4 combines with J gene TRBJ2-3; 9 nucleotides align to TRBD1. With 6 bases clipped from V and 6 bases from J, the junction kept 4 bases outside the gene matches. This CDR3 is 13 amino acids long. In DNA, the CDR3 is TGTGCCAGCAGAGGGACAGGGATGGATACGCAGTATTTT. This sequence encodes CASRGTGMDTQYF.

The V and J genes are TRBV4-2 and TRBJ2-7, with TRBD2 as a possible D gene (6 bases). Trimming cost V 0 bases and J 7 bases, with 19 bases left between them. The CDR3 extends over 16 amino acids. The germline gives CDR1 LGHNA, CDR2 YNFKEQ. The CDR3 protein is CASSQEDLGGSGEQYF. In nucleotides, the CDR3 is TGTGCCAGCAGCCAAGAGGATTTAGGAGGGTCGGGGGAGCAGTACTTC.

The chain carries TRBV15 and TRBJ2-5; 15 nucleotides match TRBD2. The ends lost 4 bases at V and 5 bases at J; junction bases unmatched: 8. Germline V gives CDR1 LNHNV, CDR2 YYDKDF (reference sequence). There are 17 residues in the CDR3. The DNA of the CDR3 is TGTGCCACCAGCACCTTGGGACTAGCGGGAGGCACGGAGACCCAGTACTTC. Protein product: CATSTLGLAGGTETQYF.

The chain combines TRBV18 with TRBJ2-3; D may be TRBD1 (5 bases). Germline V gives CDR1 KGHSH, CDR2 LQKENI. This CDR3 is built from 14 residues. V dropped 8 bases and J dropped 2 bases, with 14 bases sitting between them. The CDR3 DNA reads TGTGCCAGCCTCTCCCTGACAGACACAGATACGCAGTATTTT. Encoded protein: CASLSLTDTDTQYF.

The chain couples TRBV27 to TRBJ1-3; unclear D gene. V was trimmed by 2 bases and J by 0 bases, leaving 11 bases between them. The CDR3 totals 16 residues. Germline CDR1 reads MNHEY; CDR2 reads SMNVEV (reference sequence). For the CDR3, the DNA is TGTGCCAGCAGTTTAAACCTACAGAGCTCTGGAAACACCATATATTTT. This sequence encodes CASSLNLQSSGNTIYF.

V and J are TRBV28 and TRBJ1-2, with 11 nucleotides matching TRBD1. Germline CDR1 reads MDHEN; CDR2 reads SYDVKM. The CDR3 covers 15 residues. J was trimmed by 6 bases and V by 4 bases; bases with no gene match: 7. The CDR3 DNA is TGTGCCAGCAGTTCACCGGGACAGGGGGATGATGGCTACACCTTC. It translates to CASSSPGQGDDGYTF.

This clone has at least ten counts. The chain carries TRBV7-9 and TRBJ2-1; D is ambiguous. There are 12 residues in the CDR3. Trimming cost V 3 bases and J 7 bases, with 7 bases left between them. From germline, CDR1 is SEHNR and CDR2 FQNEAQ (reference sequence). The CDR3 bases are TGTGCCAGCAGCTTCCTAGAGAATGAGCAGTTCTTC. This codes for CASSFLENEQFF.

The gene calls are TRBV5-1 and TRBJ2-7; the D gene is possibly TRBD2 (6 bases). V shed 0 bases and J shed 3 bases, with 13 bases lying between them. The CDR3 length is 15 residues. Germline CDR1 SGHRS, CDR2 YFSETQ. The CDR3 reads CASSLGGSGLYEQYF. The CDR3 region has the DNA TGCGCCAGCAGCTTGGGGGGTAGCGGCCTCTACGAGCAGTACTTC.

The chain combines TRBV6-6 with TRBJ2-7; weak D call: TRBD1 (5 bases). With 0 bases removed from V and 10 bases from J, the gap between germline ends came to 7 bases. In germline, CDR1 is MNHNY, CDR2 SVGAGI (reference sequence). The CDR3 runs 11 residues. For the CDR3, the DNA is TGTGCCAGCAGTTACTCAGGGGAACAGTACTTC. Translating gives CASSYSGEQYF.

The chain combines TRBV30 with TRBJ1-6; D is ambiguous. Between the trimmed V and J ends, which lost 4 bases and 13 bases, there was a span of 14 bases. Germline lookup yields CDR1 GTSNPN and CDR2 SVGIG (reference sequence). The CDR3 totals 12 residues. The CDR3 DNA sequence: TGTGCCTGGAATCAAATTCTCGAGCCCCTCCACTTT. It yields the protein CAWNQILEPLHF.

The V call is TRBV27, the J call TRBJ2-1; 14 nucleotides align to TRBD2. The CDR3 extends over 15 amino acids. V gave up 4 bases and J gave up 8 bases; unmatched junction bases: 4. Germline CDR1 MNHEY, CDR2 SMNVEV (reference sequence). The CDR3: CASSWTSGRPHEQFF. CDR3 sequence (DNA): TGTGCCAGCAGTTGGACTAGCGGGAGGCCCCATGAGCAGTTCTTC.

For the CDR3, the DNA is TGTGCCAGTAGTACAGAATCCGGGACAGTGGGGATGGATACGCAGTATTTT. The encoded protein is CASSTESGTVGMDTQYF. The V and J genes are TRBV19 and TRBJ2-3, with 7 bases lining up with TRBD1. The trim removed 4 bases at V and 6 bases at J, leaving 16 bases unmatched. The germline gives CDR1 LNHDA, CDR2 SQIVND (reference sequence). The CDR3 has 17 amino acids.

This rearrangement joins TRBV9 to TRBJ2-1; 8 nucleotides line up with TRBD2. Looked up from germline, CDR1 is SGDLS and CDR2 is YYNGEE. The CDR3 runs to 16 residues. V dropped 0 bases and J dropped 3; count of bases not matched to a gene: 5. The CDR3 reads CASSVGAGGLYNEQFF. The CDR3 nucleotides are TGTGCCAGCAGCGTAGGGGCGGGAGGCCTCTACAATGAGCAGTTCTTC.

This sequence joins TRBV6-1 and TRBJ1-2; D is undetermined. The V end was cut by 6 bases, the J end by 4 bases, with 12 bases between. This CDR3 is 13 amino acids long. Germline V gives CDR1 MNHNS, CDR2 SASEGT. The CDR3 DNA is TGTGCCAGCAGGTTGAGAGCTATCTATGGCTACACCTTC. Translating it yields CASRLRAIYGYTF.

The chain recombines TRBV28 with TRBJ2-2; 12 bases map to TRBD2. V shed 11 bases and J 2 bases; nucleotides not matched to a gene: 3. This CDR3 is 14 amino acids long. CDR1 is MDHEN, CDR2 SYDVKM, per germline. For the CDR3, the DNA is TGTGCCGCGGGACTAGCGGGCAACACCGGGGAGCTGTTTTTT. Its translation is CAAGLAGNTGELFF.

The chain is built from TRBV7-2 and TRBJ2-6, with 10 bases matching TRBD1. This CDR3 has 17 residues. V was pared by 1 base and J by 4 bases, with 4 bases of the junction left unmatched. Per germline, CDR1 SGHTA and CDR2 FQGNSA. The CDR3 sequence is CASSLGDRGAGANVLTF. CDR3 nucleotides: TGTGCCAGCAGCTTAGGGGACAGGGGCGCCGGGGCCAACGTCCTGACTTTC.

Here the CDR3 reads CASSPRGQGVVYEQYF. In nucleotides, the CDR3 is TGTGCCAGCAGCCCTCGGGGACAGGGGGTCGTCTACGAGCAGTACTTC. The chain recombines TRBV9 with TRBJ2-7; 11 bases line up with TRBD1. J was trimmed by 3 bases and V by 4 bases; bases with no gene match: 9. The CDR3 contains 16 residues. CDR1 SGDLS and CDR2 YYNGEE come from the germline V gene.

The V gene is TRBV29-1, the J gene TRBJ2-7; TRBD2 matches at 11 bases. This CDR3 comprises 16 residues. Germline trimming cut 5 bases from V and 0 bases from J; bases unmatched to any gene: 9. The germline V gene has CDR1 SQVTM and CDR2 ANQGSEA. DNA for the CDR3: TGCAGCGTTATCCTGACTAGCGGGACCCTCTCCTACGAGCAGTACTTC. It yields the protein CSVILTSGTLSYEQYF.

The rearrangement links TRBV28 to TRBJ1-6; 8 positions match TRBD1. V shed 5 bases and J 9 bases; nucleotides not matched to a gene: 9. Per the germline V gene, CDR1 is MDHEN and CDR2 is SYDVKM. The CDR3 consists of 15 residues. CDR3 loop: CASSPQGALRSPLHF. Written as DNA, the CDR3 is TGTGCCAGCAGTCCCCAGGGGGCCTTGCGTTCACCCCTCCACTTT. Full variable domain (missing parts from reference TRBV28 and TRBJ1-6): DVKVTQSSRYLVKRTGEKVFLECVQDMDHENMFWYRQDPGLGLRLIYFSYDVKMKEKGDIPEGYSVSREKKERFSLILESASTNQTSMYLCASSPQGALRSPLHFGNGTRLTVT.

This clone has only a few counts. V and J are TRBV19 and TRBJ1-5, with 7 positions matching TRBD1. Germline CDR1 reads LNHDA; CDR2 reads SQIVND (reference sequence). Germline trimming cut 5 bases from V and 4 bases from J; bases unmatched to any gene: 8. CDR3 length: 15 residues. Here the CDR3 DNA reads TGTGCCAGTAGTTTGGAGGGGGCAAGGAATCAGCCCCAGCATTTT. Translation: CASSLEGARNQPQHF.

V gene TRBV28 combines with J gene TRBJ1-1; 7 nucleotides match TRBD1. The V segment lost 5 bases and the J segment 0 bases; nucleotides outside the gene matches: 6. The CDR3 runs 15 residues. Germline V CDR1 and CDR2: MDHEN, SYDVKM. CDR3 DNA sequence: TGTGCCAGCAGTCAGGGGGTGAGTCTGAACACTGAAGCTTTCTTT. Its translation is CASSQGVSLNTEAFF.

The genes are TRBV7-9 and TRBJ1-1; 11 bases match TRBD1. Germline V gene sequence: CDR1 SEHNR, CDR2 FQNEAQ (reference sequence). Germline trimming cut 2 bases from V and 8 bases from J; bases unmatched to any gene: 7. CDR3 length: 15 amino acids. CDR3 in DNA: TGTGCCAGCAGCTTATCAGGACAGGGGGCAGTGGAAGCTTTCTTT. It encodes CASSLSGQGAVEAFF.